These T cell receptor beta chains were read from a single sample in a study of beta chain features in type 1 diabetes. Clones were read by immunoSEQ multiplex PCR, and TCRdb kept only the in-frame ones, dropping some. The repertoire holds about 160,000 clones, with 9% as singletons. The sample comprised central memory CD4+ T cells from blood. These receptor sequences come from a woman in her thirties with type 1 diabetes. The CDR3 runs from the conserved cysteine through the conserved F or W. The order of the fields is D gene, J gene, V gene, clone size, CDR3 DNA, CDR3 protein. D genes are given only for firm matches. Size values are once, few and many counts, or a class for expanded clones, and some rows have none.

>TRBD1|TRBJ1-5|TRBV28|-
TGTGCCAGCAGACCTAACACCGGGACAGGTAGCAATCAGCCCCAGCATTTT
CASRPNTGTGSNQPQHF
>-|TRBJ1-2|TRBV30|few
TGTGCCTGGAGTGTACTCCAGGTCAGTGGCTACACCTTC
CAWSVLQVSGYTF
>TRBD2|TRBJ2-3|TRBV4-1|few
TGCGCCAGCAGCCCCTCCTATCTAGCGGGATACCCAGATACGCAGTATTTT
CASSPSYLAGYPDTQYF
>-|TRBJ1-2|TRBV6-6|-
TGTGCCAGCAGCCTCGGAGGGTTCGGCTACACCTTC
CASSLGGFGYTF
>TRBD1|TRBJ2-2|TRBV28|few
TGTGCCAGCACCCCGACAGGGCGTGCGAACACCGGGGAGCTGTTTTTT
CASTPTGRANTGELFF
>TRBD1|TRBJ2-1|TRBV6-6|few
TGTGCCAGCAGTTACTCCGGACAGGTGTGGGGTGAGCAGTTCTTC
CASSYSGQVWGEQFF
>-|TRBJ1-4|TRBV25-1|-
TGTGCCAGCAGTGATCGGGGTCAGCCTAATGAAAAACTGTTTTTT
CASSDRGQPNEKLFF
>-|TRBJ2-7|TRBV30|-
TGTGCCTGGGGCAGAAGCTCCTACGAGCAGTACTTC
CAWGRSSYEQYF
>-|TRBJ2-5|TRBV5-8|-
TGTGCCAGCAGCCAAGTGAGCGAAGAGACCCAGTACTTC
CASSQVSEETQYF
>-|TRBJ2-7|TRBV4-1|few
TGCGCCAGCAGCCTCCAACCGGGCTACGAGCAGTACTTC
CASSLQPGYEQYF
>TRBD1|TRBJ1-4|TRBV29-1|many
TGCAGCGTTGAACTTCCAGGGGGCGTTGAAAAACTGTTTTTT
CSVELPGGVEKLFF
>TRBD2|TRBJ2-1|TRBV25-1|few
TGTGCCAGCAGTCTGGCGGGAGGGCGGAATGAGCAGTTCTTC
CASSLAGGRNEQFF
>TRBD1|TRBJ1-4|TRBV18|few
TGTGCCAGCTCACCACAAGGGGGCGCACAAGAAAAACTGTTTTTT
CASSPQGGAQEKLFF
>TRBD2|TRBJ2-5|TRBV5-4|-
TGTGCCAGCAGCCCCCCGGGGGGAGAGACCCAGTACTTC
CASSPPGGETQYF
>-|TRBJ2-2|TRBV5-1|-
TGCGCCAGCAGCTTGGACTCACCGAACACCGGGGAGCTGTTTTTT
CASSLDSPNTGELFF
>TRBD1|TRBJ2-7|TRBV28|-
TGTGCCAGCAGTCCGGGACAGGGCTACGAGCAGTACTTC
CASSPGQGYEQYF
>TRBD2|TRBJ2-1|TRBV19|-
TGTGCCAGTAGAAAATCCCTAGGCGTTAGCGGGAGTAGGAGTGTACACAATGAGCAGTTCTTC
CASRKSLGVSGSRSVHNEQFF
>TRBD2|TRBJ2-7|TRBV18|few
TGTGCCAGCTCACCAACAGGAGGGAGGGCCGGGGGCGAGCAGTACTTC
CASSPTGGRAGGEQYF
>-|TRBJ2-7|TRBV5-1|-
TGCGCCAGCAGCTTGGATCAGGTTATCTCCTACGAGCAGTACTTC
CASSLDQVISYEQYF
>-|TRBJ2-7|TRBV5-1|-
TGCGCCAGCAGCTTGGGGCCGGCGGCTGGTCAAAGCTCCTACGAGCAGTACTTC
CASSLGPAAGQSSYEQYF
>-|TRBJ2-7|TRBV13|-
TGTGCCAGCAGCCCAGGGCGCTCCTACGAGCAGTACTTC
CASSPGRSYEQYF
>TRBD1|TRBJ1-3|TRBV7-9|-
TGTGCCAGCAGCTCACAGGGGGCGACCTCTGGAAACACCATATATTTT
CASSSQGATSGNTIYF
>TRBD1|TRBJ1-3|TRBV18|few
TGTGCCAGCTCACCGGGACAGGGCTCTGGAAACACCATATATTTT
CASSPGQGSGNTIYF
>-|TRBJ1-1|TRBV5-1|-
TGCGCCAGCAGGTCGACGGAGGGCACTGAAGCTTTCTTT
CASRSTEGTEAFF
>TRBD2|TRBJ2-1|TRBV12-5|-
TGTGCTAGTGGTCCCCCCGGGAGCGGGGAATCCGGAGAGCAGTTCTTC
CASGPPGSGESGEQFF
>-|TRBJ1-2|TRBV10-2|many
TGCGCCAGCAGTGACCCCGGGTACCGAGGCTACACCTTC
CASSDPGYRGYTF
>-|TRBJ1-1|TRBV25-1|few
TGTGCCAGCAGTGAATCCGGGAACACTGAAGCTTTCTTT
CASSESGNTEAFF
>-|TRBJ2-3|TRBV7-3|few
TGTGCCAGCAGCTTACGACAATTAGATACGCAGTATTTT
CASSLRQLDTQYF
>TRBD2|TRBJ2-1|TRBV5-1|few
TGCGCCAGCAGGGGACTAGCGTCCTACAATGAGCAGTTCTTC
CASRGLASYNEQFF
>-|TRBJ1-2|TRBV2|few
TGTGCCAGCACCGAGGTAGAGGGCGGCTACACCTTC
CASTEVEGGYTF
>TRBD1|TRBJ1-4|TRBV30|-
TGTGCCTGGAGTGCCCTCCTGACAGGGCGACGGGAAAAACTGTTTTTT
CAWSALLTGRREKLFF
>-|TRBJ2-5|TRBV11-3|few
TGTGCCAGCAGCCTACAGGGATCCGAGACCCAGTACTTC
CASSLQGSETQYF
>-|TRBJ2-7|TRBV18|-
TGTGCCAGCTCACCACCGAGCGGACGCTACGAGCAGTACTTC
CASSPPSGRYEQYF
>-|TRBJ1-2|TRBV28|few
TGTGCCAGCAGTTATCCTACCTATGGCTACACCTTC
CASSYPTYGYTF
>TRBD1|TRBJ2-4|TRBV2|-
TGTGCCAGCAGTGCAACCGAGACAGGGGATTGGGACATTCAGTACTTC
CASSATETGDWDIQYF
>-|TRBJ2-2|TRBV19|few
TGTGCCAGTAGTATCAGCGCTTCGAACACCGGGGAGCTGTTTTTT
CASSISASNTGELFF
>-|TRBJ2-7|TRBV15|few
TGTGCCACCAGCAGAGTTGGAGGTTTTTCCTACGAGCAGTACTTC
CATSRVGGFSYEQYF
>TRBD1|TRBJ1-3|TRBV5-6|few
TGTGCCAGCAGCTGGACAGGGAGCTCTGGAAACACCATATATTTT
CASSWTGSSGNTIYF
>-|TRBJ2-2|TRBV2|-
TGTGCCAGCAGTGCACAGGGCAGCACCGGGGAGCTGTTTTTT
CASSAQGSTGELFF
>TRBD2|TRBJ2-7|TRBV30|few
TGTGCCTGGAGTCTAGCGGGAGGGCACAAGCAGTACTTC
CAWSLAGGHKQYF
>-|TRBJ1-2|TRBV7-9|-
TGTGCCAGCAGCTTAGCCGGGGGGCGCAGCGACTATGGCTACACCTTC
CASSLAGGRSDYGYTF
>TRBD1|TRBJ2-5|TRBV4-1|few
TGCGCCAGCAGCCTACCACCTACAGACAGGGGGTGGCGGGAAGAGACCCAGTACTTC
CASSLPPTDRGWREETQYF
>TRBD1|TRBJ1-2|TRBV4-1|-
TGCGCCAGCAGCCAAGCCCCCAATCAGGGGGTGAACTATGGCTACACCTTC
CASSQAPNQGVNYGYTF
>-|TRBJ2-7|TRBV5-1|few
TGCGCCAGCAGCACCGGACAGCTCTACGAGCAGTACTTC
CASSTGQLYEQYF